These 30 T cell receptor beta chains were sequenced from one sample in a study of CD4 T cells in relation to SARS-CoV-2 and coronaviruses. The unexposed donors gave CD4+ T cells in about 2010-2019, prior to COVID-19. After approximately 10 days of culture, CD4+ T cells were isolated. Assay: immunoSEQ multiplex PCR; the TCRdb copy retains only in-frame clones and omits some. This table holds 15,000 to 17,000 clones, under 85% found once. No antigen is known for these receptors. Sequencing used CD4+ T cells from PBMCs, cultured in vitro. The receptors stem from a human donor in good health.

The V call is TRBV19, the J call TRBJ1-5, with 9 bases identical to TRBD1. Germline V gives CDR1 LNHDA, CDR2 SQIVND (reference sequence). The CDR3 consists of 14 residues. Trimming removed 8 bases from V and 0 bases from J; junction bases left unmatched: 2. CDR3 nucleotide sequence: TGTGCCAGTTGGGACAGGGTTAGCAATCAGCCCCAGCATTTT. This sequence encodes CASWDRVSNQPQHF.

The J gene is TRBJ1-2, the V gene TRBV5-1; 8 nucleotides line up with TRBD1. Germline-derived CDR1 and CDR2 are SGHRS and YFSETQ. With 4 bases clipped from V and 8 bases from J, the junction kept 4 bases outside the gene matches. This CDR3 region has 12 residues. CDR3 sequence (DNA): TGCGCCAGCAGCACAGGGGGAACGGGCTACACCTTC. The encoded protein is CASSTGGTGYTF.

CDR3 coding DNA: TGCGCCAGCAGCTTGGAAGGGAGTGTATACGAGCAGTACTTC. Residues: CASSLEGSVYEQYF. The chain couples TRBV5-1 to TRBJ2-7; TRBD2 might be the D (5 bases). Germline-derived CDR1 and CDR2 are SGHRS and YFSETQ. The CDR3 sequence is 14 residues long. V was cut by 0 bases and J by 4 bases, with 11 bases left in between.

The J gene is TRBJ2-2, the V gene TRBV15; 8 nucleotides match TRBD2. The CDR3 covers 17 residues. Unmatched junction bases numbered 11, after V lost 4 bases and J lost 4 bases. Germline CDR1 is LNHNV and CDR2 is YYDKDF (reference sequence). Here the CDR3 reads CATSNPSREGLTGELFF. CDR3 nucleotide sequence: TGTGCCACCAGCAATCCGAGCCGGGAGGGCCTCACCGGGGAGCTGTTTTTT.

The chain uses TRBV5-1 and TRBJ2-1; 13 bases are a match to TRBD2. Germline V gene sequence: CDR1 SGHRS, CDR2 YFSETQ. The CDR3 spans 16 residues. The V segment lost 4 bases and the J segment 2 bases; nucleotides outside the gene matches: 3. The chain's CDR3 is CASSPGTSGTYNEQFF. CDR3 in DNA: TGCGCCAGCAGCCCCGGGACTAGCGGGACCTACAATGAGCAGTTCTTC.

The chain joins TRBV4-1 to TRBJ1-5; D might be TRBD1 (5 bases). The germline V gene has CDR1 MGHRA and CDR2 YSYEKL. This CDR3 region has 17 residues. V was cut by 0 bases and J by 0 bases, with 12 bases left in between. This CDR3 reads CASSQDSGGISNQPQHF. CDR3 coding DNA: TGCGCCAGCAGCCAAGATAGTGGGGGTATTAGCAATCAGCCCCAGCATTTT.

This clone was found a few times. V usage is TRBV20-1 and J usage is TRBJ2-7, with 10 positions matching TRBD2. This CDR3 has 11 amino acids. J lost 9 bases, V lost 3 bases, and 2 bases had no gene match. Germline-derived CDR1 and CDR2 are DFQATT and SNEGSKA (reference sequence). This CDR3 is CSARSGGGQYF. CDR3 DNA sequence: TGCAGTGCTAGGAGCGGGGGGGGGCAGTACTTC.

The V call is TRBV4-2, the J call TRBJ1-1; D unclear. V shed 6 bases and J shed 4 bases, with 12 bases lying between them. Germline values: CDR1 LGHNA, CDR2 YNFKEQ. The length of the CDR3 is 13 residues. The CDR3 loop reads CASRRKGSTEAFF. The DNA of the CDR3 is TGTGCCAGCAGGCGAAAGGGTAGCACTGAAGCTTTCTTT.

This chain uses TRBV6-1 with TRBJ2-4; D might be TRBD1 (5 bases). CDR1 is MNHNS and CDR2 is SASEGT in the germline V gene. The CDR3 consists of 14 residues. The V and J ends lost 1 base and 6 bases respectively, with 10 bases between them. This chain's CDR3 is CASSEVRAANIQYF. The CDR3 nucleotides read TGTGCCAGCAGTGAAGTCAGGGCGGCAAACATTCAGTACTTC.

This clone was recorded only once. The rearrangement uses TRBV7-9 and TRBJ2-7, with D possibly matching TRBD1 (6 bases). The V end was cut by 4 bases, the J end by 3 bases, with 13 bases between. Germline CDR1 is SEHNR and CDR2 is FQNEAQ (reference sequence). This CDR3 is built from 14 residues. CDR3 sequence (DNA): TGTGCCAGCAGCTCAACTCAGGGGCTCTACGAGCAGTACTTC. Encoded protein: CASSSTQGLYEQYF.

J is TRBJ1-5 and V is TRBV4-1; D unclear. The CDR3 sequence is 15 residues long. Germline V gene lookup returns CDR1 MGHRA and CDR2 YSYEKL. Trimming cost V 1 base and J 7 bases, with 14 bases left between them. CDR3 in amino acids: CASSQVRGPPQPQHF. CDR3 in DNA: TGCGCCAGCAGCCAAGTAAGAGGCCCCCCCCAGCCCCAGCATTTT.

The chain uses TRBV2 and TRBJ1-5, with D tentatively TRBD1 (5 bases). The V end lost 4 bases, the J end lost 5 bases, and 15 bases lay between the germline ends. Germline V gene sequence: CDR1 SNHLY, CDR2 FYNNEI. The CDR3 is 15 amino acids. CDR3 region: CASSGADRFDQPQHF. The CDR3 DNA follows: TGTGCCAGCAGTGGAGCTGACAGATTCGATCAGCCCCAGCATTTT.

This sequence joins TRBV28 and TRBJ2-7; D may correspond to TRBD1 or TRBD2 (5 bases each). CDR3 length: 13 amino acids. Trimming stripped 6 bases from V and 3 bases from J, with 12 bases between. In germline, CDR1 is MDHEN, CDR2 SYDVKM. The CDR3 spells CASRVPGSYEQYF. In nucleotides, the CDR3 is TGTGCCAGCAGAGTGCCAGGGAGCTACGAGCAGTACTTC. The variable domain in full, with the rest retrieved from reference TRBV28 and TRBJ2-7, is DVKVTQSSRYLVKRTGEKVFLECVQDMDHENMFWYRQDPGLGLRLIYFSYDVKMKEKGDIPEGYSVSREKKERFSLILESASTNQTSMYLCASRVPGSYEQYFGPGTRLTVT.

The rearrangement links TRBV19 to TRBJ1-5; TRBD1 agrees at 11 bases. Germline-derived CDR1 and CDR2 are LNHDA and SQIVND (reference sequence). V lost 5 bases to trimming and J lost 4 bases; unmatched junction nucleotides: 4. The CDR3 is made up of 15 amino acids. CDR3 in DNA: TGTGCCAGTAGTTCGGACAGGGGGCAAAATCAGCCCCAGCATTTT. Its protein is CASSSDRGQNQPQHF.

V usage is TRBV5-6 and J usage is TRBJ1-4; D is undetermined. V was cut by 5 bases and J by 5 bases, with 13 bases left in between. Germline V gives CDR1 SGHDT, CDR2 YYEEEE. CDR3 length: 14 residues. Here the CDR3 DNA reads TGTGCCAGCAGACTCCGGGCCGGGAATGAAAAACTGTTTTTT. This translates into CASRLRAGNEKLFF.

This chain links TRBV27 with TRBJ1-1, with 7 bases aligning to TRBD1. This CDR3 region has 17 residues. V dropped 3 bases and J dropped 2; count of bases not matched to a gene: 12. Germline CDR1 is MNHEY and CDR2 is SMNVEV (reference sequence). The CDR3 spells CASSLYRGLNTNTEAFF. The CDR3 bases are TGTGCCAGCAGTTTGTACAGGGGATTGAACACAAACACTGAAGCTTTCTTT.

The rearrangement uses TRBV5-1 and TRBJ2-7, with 7 bases lining up with TRBD1. The V gene end was trimmed by 7 bases and the J gene end by 8 bases; junction bases not matched to a gene: 9. Looked up from germline, CDR1 is SGHRS and CDR2 is YFSETQ. CDR3 length: 12 amino acids. The CDR3 is CASSGTAPQQYF. For the CDR3, the DNA is TGCGCCAGCTCAGGGACAGCCCCTCAGCAGTACTTC.

CDR3 loop: CASSLIVGALDTQYF. CDR3 bases: TGCGCCAGCAGCCTGATAGTGGGAGCTTTAGATACGCAGTATTTT. The chain carries TRBV5-1 and TRBJ2-3; D is possibly TRBD2 (5 bases). V lost 4 bases, J lost 5 bases, and 17 bases lay in between. The CDR3 extends over 15 amino acids. Germline V gives CDR1 SGHRS, CDR2 YFSETQ.

The chain uses TRBV18 and TRBJ1-2, with 9 positions matching TRBD1. The CDR3 runs 15 residues. Germline values: CDR1 KGHSH, CDR2 LQKENI. The ends lost 3 bases at V and 3 bases at J; junction bases unmatched: 5. The CDR3 here is CASSPGTGRHYGYTF. The CDR3 DNA sequence: TGTGCCAGCTCACCCGGGACAGGGAGACACTATGGCTACACCTTC.

The gene calls are TRBV5-1 and TRBJ2-1; 10 nucleotides align to TRBD2. This CDR3 has 15 amino acids. Germline values: CDR1 SGHRS, CDR2 YFSETQ. With 4 bases clipped from V and 9 bases from J, the junction kept 10 bases outside the gene matches. The CDR3 region is CASSPAGGPFSEQFF. The CDR3, as DNA: TGCGCCAGCAGCCCAGCGGGAGGGCCGTTCAGTGAGCAGTTCTTC.

This chain uses TRBV5-1 with TRBJ1-1; D may be TRBD1 (6 bases). In germline, CDR1 is SGHRS, CDR2 YFSETQ. Trimming cost V 3 bases and J 1 base, with 13 bases left between them. This CDR3 is built from 15 residues. CDR3: CASSSTGHPNTEAFF. The CDR3 region has the DNA TGCGCCAGCAGCTCTACGGGACACCCGAACACTGAAGCTTTCTTT. Filled out from reference TRBV5-1 and TRBJ1-1, the complete variable domain reads KAGVTQTPRYLIKTRGQQVTLSCSPISGHRSVSWYQQTPGQGLQFLFEYFSETQRNKGNFPGRFSGRQFSNSRSEMNVSTLELGDSALYLCASSSTGHPNTEAFFGQGTRLTVV.

The genes are TRBV5-1 and TRBJ1-2, with 9 bases aligning to TRBD1. J lost 4 bases, V lost 1 base, and 2 bases had no gene match. Looked up from germline, CDR1 is SGHRS and CDR2 is YFSETQ. The CDR3 length is 14 residues. This CDR3 is CASSLTGGIYGYTF. CDR3 DNA: TGCGCCAGCAGCTTGACAGGGGGCATCTATGGCTACACCTTC.

The chain combines TRBV20-1 with TRBJ2-3, with D uncertain. Germline V gene data show CDR1 as DFQATT and CDR2 as SNEGSKA (reference sequence). The CDR3 is 11 amino acids. V dropped 3 bases and J dropped 4 bases, with 5 bases sitting between them. The CDR3 coding sequence is TGCAGTGCTAGTTTGGCAGATACGCAGTATTTT. Translated, it gives CSASLADTQYF.

The rearrangement links TRBV4-1 to TRBJ2-7; tentatively, D is TRBD1 (5 bases). The germline V and J ends were trimmed by 5 bases and 5 bases, with 13 bases remaining between them. Germline CDR1 is MGHRA and CDR2 is YSYEKL. This CDR3 has 13 amino acids. Here the CDR3 reads CASSVREGDEQYF. CDR3 DNA sequence: TGCGCCAGCAGCGTAAGAGAAGGGGACGAGCAGTACTTC.

V usage is TRBV4-2 and J usage is TRBJ2-7; a weak D match, TRBD2 (6 bases). V lost 1 base, J lost 2 bases, and 15 bases lay in between. The CDR3 totals 16 residues. Germline V gene sequence: CDR1 LGHNA, CDR2 YNFKEQ. The CDR3 region has the DNA TGTGCCAGCAGCCAAGGGGTGGGGGAGGCAACCTACGAGCAGTACTTC. Translating it yields CASSQGVGEATYEQYF.

The J gene is TRBJ2-3, the V gene TRBV24-1; D gene ambiguous. This CDR3 comprises 13 residues. V was trimmed by 7 bases and J by 8 bases, leaving 15 bases between them. Germline CDR1 reads KGHDR; CDR2 reads SFDVKD. The CDR3 bases are TGTGCCACCAGGGGCGGAGCGTCTGGTACGCAGTATTTT. It codes for CATRGGASGTQYF.

In DNA form, the CDR3 reads TGTGCCAGCGGCGTAGGGGAAAAACTGTTTTTT. It is translated as CASGVGEKLFF. The chain carries TRBV12-3 or TRBV12-4 and TRBJ1-4; D remains ambiguous. The CDR3 spans 11 residues. Trimming cost V 8 bases and J 8 bases, with 9 bases left between them.

The chain employs TRBV10-3 and TRBJ2-5; 8 nucleotides match TRBD2. Trimming removed 3 bases from V and 3 bases from J; junction bases left unmatched: 6. The germline V gene encodes CDR1 ENHRY and CDR2 SYGVKD. The CDR3 is 15 amino acids. The CDR3 sequence: CAISDSTSGKETQYF. The CDR3 DNA reads as TGTGCCATCAGTGACAGCACTAGCGGTAAAGAGACCCAGTACTTC.

V gene TRBV7-8 combines with J gene TRBJ1-6; 9 nucleotides agree with TRBD1. The V gene end was trimmed by 4 bases and the J gene end by 5 bases; junction bases not matched to a gene: 3. Germline CDR1 reads SGHVS; CDR2 reads FQNEAQ. The CDR3 spans 15 residues. The CDR3 here is CASSSGQGHNSPLHF. The CDR3 DNA reads as TGTGCCAGCAGCTCGGGACAGGGCCATAATTCACCCCTCCACTTT.

The V gene is TRBV5-1, the J gene TRBJ2-3, with 13 bases aligning to TRBD2. Germline trimming cut 3 bases from V and 1 base from J; bases unmatched to any gene: 5. The germline CDR1 and CDR2 sequences are SGHRS and YFSETQ. This CDR3 is 17 amino acids long. CDR3 sequence reads: CASSSGLAGVRTDTQYF. CDR3 coding DNA: TGCGCCAGCAGCTCCGGACTAGCGGGGGTCCGCACAGATACGCAGTATTTT.